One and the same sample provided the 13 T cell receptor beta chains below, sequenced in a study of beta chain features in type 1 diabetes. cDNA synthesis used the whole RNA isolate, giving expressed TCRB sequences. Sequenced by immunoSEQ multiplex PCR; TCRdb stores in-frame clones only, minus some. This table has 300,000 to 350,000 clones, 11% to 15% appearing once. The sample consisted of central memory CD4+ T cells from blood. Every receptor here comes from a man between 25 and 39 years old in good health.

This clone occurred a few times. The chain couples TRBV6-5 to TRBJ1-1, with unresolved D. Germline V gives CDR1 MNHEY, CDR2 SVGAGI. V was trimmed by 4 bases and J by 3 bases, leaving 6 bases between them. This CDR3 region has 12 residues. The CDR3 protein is CASSSIYTEAFF. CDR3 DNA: TGTGCCAGCAGTTCCATATACACTGAAGCTTTCTTT.

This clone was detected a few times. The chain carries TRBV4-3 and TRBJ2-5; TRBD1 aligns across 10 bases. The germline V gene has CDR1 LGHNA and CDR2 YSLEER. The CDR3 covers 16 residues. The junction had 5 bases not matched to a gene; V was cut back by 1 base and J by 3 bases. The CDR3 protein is CASSQGTGGMKETQYF. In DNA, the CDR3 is TGCGCCAGCAGCCAAGGGACAGGGGGTATGAAAGAGACCCAGTACTTC.

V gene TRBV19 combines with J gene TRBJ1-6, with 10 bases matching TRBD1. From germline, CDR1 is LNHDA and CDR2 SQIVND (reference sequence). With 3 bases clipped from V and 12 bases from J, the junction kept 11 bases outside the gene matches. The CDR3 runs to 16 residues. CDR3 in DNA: TGTGCCAGTAGTATCCCCCAGGGGACAGGGGCGATACCCCTCCACTTT. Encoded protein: CASSIPQGTGAIPLHF.

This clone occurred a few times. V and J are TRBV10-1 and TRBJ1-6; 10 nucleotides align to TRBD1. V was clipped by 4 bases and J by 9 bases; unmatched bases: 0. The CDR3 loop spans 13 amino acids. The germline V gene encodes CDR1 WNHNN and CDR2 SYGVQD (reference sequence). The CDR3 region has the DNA TGCGCCAGCAGTGGACAGGGGGCTTCACCCCTCCACTTT. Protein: CASSGQGASPLHF.

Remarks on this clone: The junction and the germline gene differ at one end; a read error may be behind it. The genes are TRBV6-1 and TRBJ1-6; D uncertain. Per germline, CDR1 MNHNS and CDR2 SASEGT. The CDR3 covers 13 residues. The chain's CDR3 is CAISEYGNSPLHF. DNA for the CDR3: TGTGCCATCAGTGAATACGGAAATTCACCCCTCCACTTT.

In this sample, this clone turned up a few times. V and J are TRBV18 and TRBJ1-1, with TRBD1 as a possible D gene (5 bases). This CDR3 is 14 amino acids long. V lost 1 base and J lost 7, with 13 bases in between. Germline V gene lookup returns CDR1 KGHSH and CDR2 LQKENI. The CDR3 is CASSPRSGTDEAFF. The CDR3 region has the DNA TGTGCCAGCTCACCACGATCCGGGACGGATGAAGCTTTCTTT.

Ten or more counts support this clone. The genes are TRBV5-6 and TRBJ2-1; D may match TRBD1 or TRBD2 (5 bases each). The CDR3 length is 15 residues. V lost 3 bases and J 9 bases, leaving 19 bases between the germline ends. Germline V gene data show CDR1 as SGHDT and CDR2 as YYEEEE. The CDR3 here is CASSSTRTRGTEQFF. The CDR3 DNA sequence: TGTGCCAGCAGCTCGACGAGGACCCGGGGCACTGAGCAGTTCTTC. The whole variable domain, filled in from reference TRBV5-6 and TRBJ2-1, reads DAGVTQSPTHLIKTRGQQVTLRCSPKSGHDTVSWYQQALGQGPQFIFQYYEEEERQRGNFPDRFSGHQFPNYSSELNVNALLLGDSALYLCASSSTRTRGTEQFFGPGTRLTVL.

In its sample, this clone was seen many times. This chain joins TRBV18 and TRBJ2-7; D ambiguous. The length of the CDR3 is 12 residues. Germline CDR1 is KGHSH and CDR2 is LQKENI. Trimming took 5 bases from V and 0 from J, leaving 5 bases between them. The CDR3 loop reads CASSSSSYEQYV. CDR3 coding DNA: TGTGCCAGCTCATCGAGCTCCTACGAGCAGTACGTC.

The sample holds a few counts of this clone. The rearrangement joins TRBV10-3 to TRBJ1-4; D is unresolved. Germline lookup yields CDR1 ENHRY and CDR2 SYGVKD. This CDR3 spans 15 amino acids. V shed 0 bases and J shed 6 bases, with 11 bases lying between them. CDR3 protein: CAISESALVYEKLFF. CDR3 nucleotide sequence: TGTGCCATCAGTGAGTCGGCCCTGGTCTATGAAAAACTGTTTTTT.

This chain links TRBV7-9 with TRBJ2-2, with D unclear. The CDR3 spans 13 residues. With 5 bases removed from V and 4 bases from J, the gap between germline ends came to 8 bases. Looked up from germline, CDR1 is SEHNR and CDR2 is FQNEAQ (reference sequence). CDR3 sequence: CASSATSTGELFF. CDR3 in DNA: TGTGCCAGCAGCGCTACGAGCACCGGGGAGCTGTTTTTT.

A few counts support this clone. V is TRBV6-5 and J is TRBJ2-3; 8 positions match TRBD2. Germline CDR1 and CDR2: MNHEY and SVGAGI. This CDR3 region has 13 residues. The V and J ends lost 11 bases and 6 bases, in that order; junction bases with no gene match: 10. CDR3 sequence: CAATSGSVDTQYF. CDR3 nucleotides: TGTGCCGCGACGAGCGGGAGTGTCGATACGCAGTATTTT.

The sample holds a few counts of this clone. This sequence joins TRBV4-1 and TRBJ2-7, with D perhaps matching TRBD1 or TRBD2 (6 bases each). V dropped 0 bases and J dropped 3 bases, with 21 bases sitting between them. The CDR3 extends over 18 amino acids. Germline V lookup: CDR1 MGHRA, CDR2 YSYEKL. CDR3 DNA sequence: TGCGCCAGCAGCCAAGAAGAGGGGGGTGGGAGTTTGAACTACGAGCAGTACTTC. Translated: CASSQEEGGGSLNYEQYF.

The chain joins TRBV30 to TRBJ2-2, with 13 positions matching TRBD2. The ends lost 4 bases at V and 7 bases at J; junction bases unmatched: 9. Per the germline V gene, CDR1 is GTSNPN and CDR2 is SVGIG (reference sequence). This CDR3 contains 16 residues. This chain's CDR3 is CAWTGLAGAWGGELFF. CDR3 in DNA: TGTGCCTGGACTGGACTAGCGGGAGCGTGGGGCGGGGAGCTGTTTTTT. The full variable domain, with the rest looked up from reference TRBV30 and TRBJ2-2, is SQTIHQWPATLVQPVGSPLSLECTVEGTSNPNLYWYRQAAGRGLQLLFYSVGIGQISSEVPQNLSASRPQDRQFILSSKKLLLSDSGFYLCAWTGLAGAWGGELFFGEGSRLTVL.